This T cell receptor (beta chain) was sequenced during a study of blood T cell repertoires in COVID-19. With 6 bases clipped from V and 3 bases from J, the junction kept 6 bases outside the gene matches. Germline CDR1 reads SNHLY; CDR2 reads FYNNEI. The CDR3 runs 14 residues. The data were produced by immunoSEQ multiplex PCR, yet TCRdb's version contains in-frame clones alone and is incomplete. The repertoire has roughly 140,000 clones, 84% of them found once; the top ten carry around 6.7%. Sequencing used peripheral blood. The gene calls are TRBV2 and TRBJ2-7; 9 positions match TRBD1. This receptor was taken from a woman between 45 and 60 years old in a cohort sampled during active or convalescent COVID-19. CDR3 in amino acids: CASSRDRVGYEQYF. The CDR3 region has the DNA TGTGCCAGCAGCCGGGACAGGGTCGGCTACGAGCAGTACTTC.